The TCR beta chain described here comes from a study of PD-1 blockade in classical Hodgkin lymphoma. The overall study: Administration of nivolumab to patients was at 3 mg/kg intravenously every 2 weeks.

Relapses following autologous stem cell transplantation were seen in all patients, with brentuximab vedotin exposure varying. This clone was observed a few times. The antigen remains unidentified. Germline assignment: CDR1 LGHNA and CDR2 YNFKEQ. CDR3 size: 16 residues. Trimming left V 4 bases short and J 0 bases short, with 12 bases between. Only in-frame clones appear in the TCRdb table, and some are missing; sequencing was by immunoSEQ multiplex PCR. This sample carries tens of thousands of clones, roughly nine tenths of them seen once, and the ten largest clones take roughly 10%. Overall study results and limits: The authors excluded patients who started nivolumab under 1 year after ASCT. CD4+ TCR diversity, unlike CD8+, rose significantly by C4D1. Patients newly diagnosed and complete responders had comparable baseline diversity.

This clonotype was sampled from a human donor with classical Hodgkin lymphoma. The sequencing here drew on peripheral blood mononuclear cells (PBMCs), taken before the second cycle of nivolumab. The V call is TRBV4-2, the J call TRBJ2-2; no clear D. As DNA, the CDR3 is TGTGCCAGCAGCCCTAATATTTACACGAACACCGGGGAGCTGTTTTTT. Translating it yields CASSPNIYTNTGELFF.